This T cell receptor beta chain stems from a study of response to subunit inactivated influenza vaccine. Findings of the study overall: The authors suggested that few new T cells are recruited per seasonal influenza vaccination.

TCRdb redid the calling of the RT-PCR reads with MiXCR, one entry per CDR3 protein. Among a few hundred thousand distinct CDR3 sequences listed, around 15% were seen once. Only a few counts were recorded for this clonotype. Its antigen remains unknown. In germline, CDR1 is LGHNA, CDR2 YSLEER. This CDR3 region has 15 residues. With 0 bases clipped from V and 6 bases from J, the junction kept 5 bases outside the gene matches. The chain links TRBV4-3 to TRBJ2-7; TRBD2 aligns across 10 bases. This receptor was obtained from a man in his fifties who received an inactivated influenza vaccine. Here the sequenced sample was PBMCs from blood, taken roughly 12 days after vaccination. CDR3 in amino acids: CASSQDLLAGAEQYF. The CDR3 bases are TGCGCCAGCAGCCAAGATTTGCTAGCGGGAGCCGAGCAGTACTTC.